What follows are 16 T cell receptor beta chains derived from one specimen sequenced in a study of CD8 T cells in Susac syndrome. Random hexamers primed reverse transcription of about 0.5 to 1 ug RNA. Each CDR3 protein gets one entry after TCRdb re-called the immunoSEQ multiplex PCR reads with MiXCR. The repertoire holds roughly 200,000 distinct CDR3 sequences, with around 95% as singletons. Sequenced sample: CD4+ T cells from PBMCs. The origin of the receptors is a human donor with multiple sclerosis.

The V call is TRBV12-3 or TRBV12-4, the J call TRBJ2-7, with 10 bases lining up with TRBD1. V shed 4 bases, J shed 2 bases, and the junction held 8 bases outside the gene matches. The CDR3 spans 16 residues. The CDR3 nucleotides read TGTGCCAGCAGTTCGCGAGGGACAGGGGCCGCCTACGAGCAGTACTTC. Its protein product is CASSSRGTGAAYEQYF.

The chain couples TRBV20-1 to TRBJ2-3; 14 nucleotides agree with TRBD2. Germline CDR1 is DFQATT and CDR2 is SNEGSKA (reference sequence). J lost 4 bases, V lost 6 bases, and 6 bases had no gene match. The CDR3 totals 15 residues. The CDR3, as DNA: TGCAGTGCAATGACTAGCGGGGGGGCAGCAGATACGCAGTATTTT. Translating gives CSAMTSGGAADTQYF.

V usage is TRBV6-5 and J usage is TRBJ1-2; no firm D call. V was shortened by 0 bases and J by 4 bases, with 9 bases between the two germline ends. Germline V lookup: CDR1 MNHEY, CDR2 SVGAGI. The CDR3 length is 14 residues. CDR3: CASSYSGGTYGYTF. CDR3 in DNA: TGTGCCAGCAGTTACTCGGGCGGTACCTATGGCTACACCTTC.

V is TRBV6-5 and J is TRBJ1-2; D uncertain. This CDR3 has 12 residues. The V gene lost 5 bases and the J gene lost 4 bases, with 8 bases spanning the gap. Germline-derived CDR1 and CDR2 are MNHEY and SVGAGI. The CDR3 DNA reads as TGTGCCAGCAGTAACAGAGGCTATGGCTACACCTTC. Its translation is CASSNRGYGYTF.

The chain employs TRBV7-2 and TRBJ2-4, with TRBD1 matching over 10 bases. The CDR3 extends over 14 amino acids. Germline V gene data show CDR1 as SGHTA and CDR2 as FQGNSA. V lost 5 bases, J lost 9 bases, and 7 bases stayed unmatched. CDR3 sequence reads: CASSQTGGGSIQYF. The CDR3 nucleotides read TGTGCCAGCAGCCAGACAGGGGGCGGGAGCATTCAGTACTTC.

J is TRBJ1-2 and V is TRBV29-1, with unresolved D. From germline, CDR1 is SQVTM and CDR2 ANQGSEA. This CDR3 is 12 amino acids long. The CDR3 protein is CGLRAANYGYTF. The CDR3 region has the DNA TGCGGTCTTAGGGCAGCTAACTATGGCTACACCTTC.

The chain has TRBV27 and TRBJ2-1, with D perhaps TRBD2 (5 bases). The V and J ends lost 2 bases and 4 bases respectively, with 18 bases between them. This CDR3 contains 17 residues. The germline V gene encodes CDR1 MNHEY and CDR2 SMNVEV (reference sequence). This CDR3 reads CASSLDGGLRDYNEQFF. Written as DNA, the CDR3 is TGTGCCAGCAGTTTAGACGGAGGATTGAGGGATTACAATGAGCAGTTCTTC.

CDR3 loop: CAWNRQRNTEAFF. CDR3 nucleotide sequence: TGTGCCTGGAATCGACAGAGGAACACTGAAGCTTTCTTT. The chain uses TRBV30 and TRBJ1-1; a weak D match, TRBD1 (5 bases). This CDR3 contains 13 residues. V lost 4 bases to trimming and J lost 1 base, with 10 bases between them. From germline, CDR1 is GTSNPN and CDR2 SVGIG (reference sequence).

The V gene is TRBV4-1, the J gene TRBJ2-3, with 8 positions matching TRBD2. The CDR3 consists of 17 residues. CDR1 MGHRA and CDR2 YSYEKL come from the germline V gene. Germline trimming cut 0 bases from V and 1 base from J; bases unmatched to any gene: 6. CDR3: CASSQEASGPGTDTQYF. CDR3 DNA sequence: TGCGCCAGCAGCCAAGAGGCTAGCGGGCCCGGCACAGATACGCAGTATTTT.

The V and J genes are TRBV20-1 and TRBJ2-3; D not certain. Germline V gene data show CDR1 as DFQATT and CDR2 as SNEGSKA (reference sequence). V was cut by 3 bases and J by 2 bases, with 6 bases left in between. The CDR3 is made up of 12 amino acids. This chain's CDR3 is CSASRPTDTQYF. The DNA for the CDR3 is TGCAGTGCTAGCCGGCCCACAGATACGCAGTATTTT.

This sequence joins TRBV9 and TRBJ2-3; the D gene is possibly TRBD2 (6 bases). The CDR3 spans 16 residues. Trimming pared 0 bases from V and 4 bases from J, leaving 15 bases between. The germline CDR1 and CDR2 sequences are SGDLS and YYNGEE. The CDR3 protein is CASSVGGGSAPDTQYF. The CDR3 bases are TGTGCCAGCAGCGTAGGTGGGGGGTCGGCCCCAGATACGCAGTATTTT.

The chain couples TRBV20-1 to TRBJ1-1; D is ambiguous. The CDR3 sequence is 14 residues long. Trimming stripped 0 bases from V and 5 bases from J, with 13 bases between. The germline V gene encodes CDR1 DFQATT and CDR2 SNEGSKA (reference sequence). The CDR3 DNA reads TGCAGTGCTAGAGATCTTCTTTGGGGAACTGAAGCTTTCTTT. Residues: CSARDLLWGTEAFF.

The rearrangement joins TRBV4-3 to TRBJ2-7; 12 bases fit TRBD1. Germline V gene data show CDR1 as LGHNA and CDR2 as YSLEER. The V gene end was trimmed by 0 bases and the J gene end by 8 bases; junction bases not matched to a gene: 2. This CDR3 contains 14 residues. The CDR3 spells CASSQDGTGGQQYF. CDR3 nucleotide sequence: TGCGCCAGCAGCCAAGATGGGACAGGGGGCCAGCAGTACTTC.

V is TRBV6-8 and J is TRBJ2-7; D uncertain. The CDR3 contains 12 residues. The ends were cut back, 9 bases at V and 3 bases at J, with 12 bases in the middle. Germline V gives CDR1 MNHGY, CDR2 SAAAGT. CDR3 amino acids: CARRGRFYEQYF. The CDR3 DNA is TGTGCCAGGCGAGGACGGTTCTACGAGCAGTACTTC.

The genes are TRBV21-1 and TRBJ2-7. TRBV21-1 is assigned pseudogene status. CDR3 length: 10 amino acids. CDR3 bases: TGTGCCAGCTGGTCCTACGAGCAGTACTTC. It encodes CASWSYEQYF.

The chain is built from TRBV27 and TRBJ2-1; D not certain. V was trimmed by 4 bases and J by 0 bases, leaving 10 bases between them. Looked up from germline, CDR1 is MNHEY and CDR2 is SMNVEV (reference sequence). The length of the CDR3 is 15 residues. The CDR3 sequence: CASSSQQSSYNEQFF. DNA for the CDR3: TGTGCCAGCAGTTCCCAACAGAGCTCCTACAATGAGCAGTTCTTC.